This T cell receptor beta chain stems from a study of graft-versus-host responses after intestinal transplantation. Whole-study findings and limits: High graft-versus-host to host-versus-graft clonal ratios were seen in allografts of patients with graft-donor T cell macrochimerism.

This clone appeared once. Its specificity is unknown. Sequenced by immunoSEQ multiplex PCR; TCRdb stores in-frame clones only, minus some. The data hold 40,000 or so clones, with approximately 95% observed a single time. CDR3 length equals 14 residues. Germline loops: CDR1 MNHEY, CDR2 SVGAGI. V gave up 1 base and J gave up 3 bases, with 8 bases separating them. This material consisted of PBMCs, taken 700 to 850 days after intestinal transplantation. The TCR comes from a human patient who received an intestinal transplant, so some T cells may come from the graft donor. The chain joins TRBV6-5 to TRBJ2-3; D ambiguous. CDR3 DNA: TGTGCCAGCAGTTACTATCCTTTGACAGATACGCAGTATTTT. This gives the protein CASSYYPLTDTQYF.